Presented here are 25 T cell receptor beta chains from one specimen sequenced in a study of T cell responses to AZD1222 COVID-19 vaccine. Sequencing used immunoSEQ multiplex PCR; TCRdb keeps in-frame clones, though not all of them. The table records 130,000 or so clones, roughly 84% of them present only once. The sequences come from peripheral blood, collected on day 0 of AZD1222 vaccination. The origin of the receptors is an adult in good health.

V and J are TRBV7-6 and TRBJ2-1; 8 nucleotides line up with TRBD2. The CDR3 extends over 14 amino acids. The junction had 7 bases not matched to a gene; V was cut back by 8 bases and J by 4 bases. CDR1 is SGHVS, CDR2 FNYEAQ, per germline. The CDR3, as DNA: TGTGCCAGCCAGCCCGGGGGGGGTTACAATGAGCAGTTCTTC. Encoded protein: CASQPGGGYNEQFF.

The genes are TRBV2 and TRBJ1-1; D might be TRBD1 (6 bases). CDR3 length: 14 amino acids. V lost 2 bases and J lost 7, with 14 bases in between. The germline CDR1 and CDR2 sequences are SNHLY and FYNNEI. CDR3 DNA sequence: TGTGCCAGCAGTGAAACAGGGAGGAGCATTGAAGCTTTCTTT. Protein: CASSETGRSIEAFF.

The gene calls are TRBV12-3 or TRBV12-4 and TRBJ1-2; weak D call: TRBD1 (6 bases). With 5 bases removed from V and 0 bases from J, the gap between germline ends came to 7 bases. The CDR3 runs 13 residues. The CDR3 spells CASSRTANYGYTF. Written as DNA, the CDR3 is TGTGCCAGCAGTCGGACAGCTAACTATGGCTACACCTTC.

The V call is TRBV9, the J call TRBJ2-7; 9 bases map to TRBD2. Looked up from germline, CDR1 is SGDLS and CDR2 is YYNGEE. The ends lost 2 bases at V and 9 bases at J; junction bases unmatched: 12. This CDR3 spans 15 amino acids. The CDR3 is CASSVGGTSIEMQYF. CDR3 coding DNA: TGTGCCAGCAGCGTTGGGGGGACTAGCATTGAGATGCAGTACTTC. Full variable domain (outside the CDR3, taken from reference TRBV9 and TRBJ2-7): DSGVTQTPKHLITATGQRVTLRCSPRSGDLSVYWYQQSLDQGLQFLIQYYNGEERAKGNILERFSAQQFPDLHSELNLSSLELGDSALYFCASSVGGTSIEMQYFGPGTRLTVT.

This rearrangement joins TRBV7-3 to TRBJ2-2; D gene unclear. This CDR3 contains 15 residues. The V gene lost 1 base and the J gene lost 1 base, with 7 bases spanning the gap. Germline V gene lookup returns CDR1 SGHTA and CDR2 FQGTGA. CDR3 region: CASSLSFRNTGELFF. CDR3 coding DNA: TGTGCCAGCAGCTTAAGTTTCAGGAACACCGGGGAGCTGTTTTTT.

This sequence joins TRBV5-1 and TRBJ2-7; perhaps TRBD2 as D (5 bases). The V gene's germline CDR1 is SGHRS and CDR2 YFSETQ. The CDR3 spans 16 residues. Trimming took off 4 bases at V and 4 bases at J, with 21 bases between the two ends. This chain's CDR3 is CASSAGRERDYYEQYF. CDR3 nucleotides: TGCGCCAGCAGCGCGGGCCGGGAAAGGGATTATTACGAGCAGTACTTC.

The rearrangement joins TRBV12-3 or TRBV12-4 to TRBJ2-2; tentatively, D is TRBD1 or TRBD2 (5 bases each). Trimming shortened V by 4 bases and J by 4 bases, and 7 bases separated the two germline ends. The CDR3 is 13 amino acids. The CDR3 bases are TGTGCCAGCAGTTCGGGGACCACCGGGGAGCTGTTTTTT. The encoded protein is CASSSGTTGELFF.

This clone was recorded only once. J is TRBJ2-4 and V is TRBV5-1; the match to TRBD1 covers 8 bases. V lost 0 bases and J lost 8; bases outside the gene matches: 7. Germline CDR1 and CDR2: SGHRS and YFSETQ. The CDR3 length is 15 residues. For the CDR3, the DNA is TGCGCCAGCAGCTTGGCGGGACAGGAATTTGACATTCAGTACTTC. As protein: CASSLAGQEFDIQYF.

This sequence joins TRBV9 and TRBJ1-5; the D gene is possibly TRBD1 (5 bases). V lost 4 bases and J lost 8, with 13 bases in between. Germline-derived CDR1 and CDR2 are SGDLS and YYNGEE. This CDR3 region has 13 residues. CDR3 nucleotide sequence: TGTGCCAGCAGCCTCCAGGGAGAGGAGCCCCAGCATTTT. Protein sequence: CASSLQGEEPQHF. Full variable domain (rest looked up from reference TRBV9 and TRBJ1-5): DSGVTQTPKHLITATGQRVTLRCSPRSGDLSVYWYQQSLDQGLQFLIQYYNGEERAKGNILERFSAQQFPDLHSELNLSSLELGDSALYFCASSLQGEEPQHFGDGTRLSIL.

The chain combines TRBV29-1 with TRBJ1-1; the D is unclear. The CDR3 loop spans 11 amino acids. The V gene lost 2 bases and the J gene lost 7 bases, with 8 bases spanning the gap. Per the germline V gene, CDR1 is SQVTM and CDR2 is ANQGSEA. The CDR3 loop is CSVESGREAFF. The CDR3 region has the DNA TGCAGCGTTGAATCTGGGCGTGAAGCTTTCTTT.

This chain connects TRBV7-9 to TRBJ2-7, with D hard to call. V lost 1 base, J lost 5 bases, and 9 bases lay in between. There are 13 residues in the CDR3. Germline CDR1 reads SEHNR; CDR2 reads FQNEAQ (reference sequence). Here the CDR3 reads CASSLDPFHEQYF. The CDR3 DNA reads TGTGCCAGCAGCTTAGACCCATTCCACGAGCAGTACTTC.

The genes are TRBV7-6 and TRBJ1-2; D is unclear. V was cut by 6 bases and J by 9 bases, with 17 bases left in between. In germline, CDR1 is SGHVS, CDR2 FNYEAQ. The CDR3 loop spans 13 amino acids. In DNA, the CDR3 is TGTGCCAGCAGTCCTAGTTTTTCAGCTAGCTACACCTTC. Amino acid sequence: CASSPSFSASYTF.

This clone has just one count. The J gene is TRBJ2-5, the V gene TRBV2; perhaps TRBD2 as D (6 bases). The germline V and J ends were trimmed by 5 bases and 11 bases, with 12 bases remaining between them. Per germline, CDR1 SNHLY and CDR2 FYNNEI. CDR3 length: 11 residues. CDR3 in amino acids: CASSTIGTQYF. Here the CDR3 DNA reads TGTGCCAGCAGTACGATTGGGACTCAGTACTTC.

The DNA for the CDR3 is TGCGCCAGCAGCCAAGAGTTGGCAGGAGATTTAAGCAATGAAAAACTGTTTTTT. As protein: CASSQELAGDLSNEKLFF. The gene calls are TRBV4-3 and TRBJ1-4; D is unclear. Germline CDR1 and CDR2: LGHNA and YSLEER. The V and J ends lost 0 bases and 5 bases respectively, with 19 bases between them. There are 18 residues in the CDR3.

This clone has just one count. This chain uses TRBV7-8 with TRBJ1-5, with D tentatively TRBD1 (6 bases). The germline V gene encodes CDR1 SGHVS and CDR2 FQNEAQ. The CDR3 spans 16 residues. Trimming took 1 base from V and 6 from J, leaving 16 bases between them. The DNA for the CDR3 is TGTGCCAGCAGCTTAGAAGGGGGGCTGGTAGGTCAGCCCCAGCATTTT. Translating it yields CASSLEGGLVGQPQHF.

Judged by abundance, this clone is medium-sized. The chain joins TRBV12-5 to TRBJ1-2; no clear D. Trimming pared 6 bases from V and 5 bases from J, leaving 19 bases between. Germline lookup yields CDR1 LGHNT and CDR2 FRNRAP. The CDR3 runs to 15 residues. The CDR3 DNA sequence: TGTGCTAGTGGCGCGATGCTTCTAGGGTCGTATGGCTACACCTTC. Its translation: CASGAMLLGSYGYTF.

The rearrangement uses TRBV11-1 and TRBJ2-3; the match to TRBD1 covers 7 bases. CDR3 length: 14 amino acids. Unmatched junction bases numbered 8, after V lost 6 bases and J lost 5 bases. Germline CDR1 reads SGHAT; CDR2 reads FQDESV (reference sequence). Here the CDR3 DNA reads TGTGCCAGCAGTCAGGCACAGGGGATAGATACGCAGTATTTT. This translates into CASSQAQGIDTQYF.

This chain connects TRBV7-2 to TRBJ1-6, with D uncertain. V dropped 5 bases and J dropped 9 bases, with 14 bases sitting between them. Germline CDR1 is SGHTA and CDR2 is FQGNSA. CDR3 size: 14 residues. The CDR3 sequence: CASSPGTISSPLHF. The DNA of the CDR3 is TGTGCCAGCAGCCCCGGCACGATCAGTTCACCCCTCCACTTT.

The chain carries TRBV7-9 and TRBJ2-3, with 7 bases that match TRBD1. Germline CDR1 reads SEHNR; CDR2 reads FQNEAQ (reference sequence). The CDR3 is made up of 15 amino acids. With V trimmed by 1 base and J by 4 bases, 5 bases remained unmatched. The CDR3 bases are TGTGCCAGCAGCTTAGGTGACAGGGTTCCAGATACGCAGTATTTT. This translates into CASSLGDRVPDTQYF. The full variable domain, with the rest looked up from reference TRBV7-9 and TRBJ2-3, is DTGVSQNPRHKITKRGQNVTFRCDPISEHNRLYWYRQTLGQGPEFLTYFQNEAQLEKSRLLSDRFSAERPKGSFSTLEIQRTEQGDSAMYLCASSLGDRVPDTQYFGPGTRLTVL.

The J gene is TRBJ1-5, the V gene TRBV12-3 or TRBV12-4; D is unresolved. This CDR3 is 13 amino acids long. V was cut by 3 bases and J by 8 bases, with 11 bases left in between. CDR3 bases: TGTGCCAGCAGTTTTGGCGCGGTGAAGCCCCAGCATTTT. Translation: CASSFGAVKPQHF.

The chain combines TRBV28 with TRBJ2-1; either TRBD1 or TRBD2 may fit D (6 bases each). V was clipped by 5 bases and J by 4 bases, with 30 bases between them. This CDR3 spans 20 amino acids. Germline V gene lookup returns CDR1 MDHEN and CDR2 SYDVKM. The CDR3 bases are TGTGCCAGCAGTCTTTTCGGTCCGGGGGCAACTGTCGGCTCATACAATGAGCAGTTCTTC. It translates to CASSLFGPGATVGSYNEQFF.

The chain joins TRBV7-9 to TRBJ1-2; D may be TRBD1 (5 bases). Germline V gene lookup returns CDR1 SEHNR and CDR2 FQNEAQ (reference sequence). This CDR3 has 14 amino acids. The germline V and J ends were trimmed by 2 bases and 4 bases, with 11 bases remaining between them. The CDR3 reads CASSLSAGSYGYTF. CDR3 coding DNA: TGTGCCAGCAGCTTATCGGCAGGGAGCTATGGCTACACCTTC.

This chain joins TRBV27 and TRBJ2-2, with D unresolved. Germline assignment: CDR1 MNHEY and CDR2 SMNVEV (reference sequence). Trimming removed 3 bases at V and 4 bases at J, with 12 bases between. There are 15 residues in the CDR3. DNA for the CDR3: TGTGCCAGCAGTTTGGGCAGCCCGGGCACCGGGGAGCTGTTTTTT. Its translation: CASSLGSPGTGELFF.

The chain couples TRBV29-1 to TRBJ1-2, with TRBD1 matching over 9 bases. The ends lost 7 bases at V and 6 bases at J; junction bases unmatched: 6. The germline CDR1 and CDR2 sequences are SQVTM and ANQGSEA. CDR3 length equals 12 residues. The CDR3 nucleotides read TGCAGCGCCTCGCGGACAGGGGATGGCTACACCTTC. Its translation: CSASRTGDGYTF.

The V call is TRBV4-1, the J call TRBJ1-2, with TRBD1 as a possible D gene (6 bases). The CDR3 runs to 16 residues. Deletions cut 0 bases from V and 8 bases from J, with 19 bases between. Germline V gene data show CDR1 as MGHRA and CDR2 as YSYEKL. The CDR3 DNA reads TGCGCCAGCAGCCAAGACCAATTCCGGGGGCCTGGGGGCTACACCTTC. Its translation is CASSQDQFRGPGGYTF.